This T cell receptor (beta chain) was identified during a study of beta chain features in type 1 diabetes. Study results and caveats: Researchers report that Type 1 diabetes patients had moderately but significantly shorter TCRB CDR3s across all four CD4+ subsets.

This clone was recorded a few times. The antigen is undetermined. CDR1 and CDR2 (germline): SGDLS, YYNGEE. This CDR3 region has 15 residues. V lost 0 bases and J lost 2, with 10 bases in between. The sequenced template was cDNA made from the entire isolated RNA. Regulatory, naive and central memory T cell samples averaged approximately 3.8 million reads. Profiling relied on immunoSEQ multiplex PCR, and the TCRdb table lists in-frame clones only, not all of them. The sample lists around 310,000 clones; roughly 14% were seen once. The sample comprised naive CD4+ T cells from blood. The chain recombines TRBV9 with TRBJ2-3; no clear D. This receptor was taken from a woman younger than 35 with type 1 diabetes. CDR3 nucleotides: TGTGCCAGCAGCGTAGCTATCCGGGTCACAGATACGCAGTATTTT. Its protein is CASSVAIRVTDTQYF.